The 21 T cell receptor beta chains given below trace back to one sample, sequenced in a study of blood T cell repertoires in COVID-19. Clones were read by immunoSEQ multiplex PCR, and TCRdb kept only the in-frame ones, dropping some. The repertoire includes about 190,000 clones, roughly 84% of them detected once, and around 5.9% sits in the top ten. The sample taken for sequencing was peripheral blood. These receptors were obtained from a woman in her forties who had recovered from COVID-19.

In DNA, the CDR3 is TGTGCCAGCAGGGTAAAGGATGACCCCCGCAGGGACTACGAGCAGTACTTC. As protein: CASRVKDDPRRDYEQYF. The gene calls are TRBV28 and TRBJ2-7; D is perhaps TRBD1 (5 bases). Trimming stripped 6 bases from V and 3 bases from J, with 24 bases between. The CDR3 is 17 residues long. Looked up from germline, CDR1 is MDHEN and CDR2 is SYDVKM.

The chain employs TRBV21-1 and TRBJ2-3; TRBD2 is taken as the D call from the table, unchecked against the DNA. TRBV21-1 is flagged as a pseudogene. The CDR3 runs to 13 residues. The CDR3 nucleotides read TGTGCCAGGGGACTAGAGAGCACAGATACGCAGTATTTT. Translated, it gives CARGLESTDTQYF.

The chain couples TRBV7-8 to TRBJ1-4; 8 nucleotides agree with TRBD1. Trimming at V came to 7 bases and at J to 7 bases, leaving 8 bases not matched to a gene. The length of the CDR3 is 14 residues. Germline CDR1 reads SGHVS; CDR2 reads FQNEAQ. CDR3: CASTGGQAGEKLFF. The CDR3 DNA follows: TGTGCCAGCACTGGGGGACAGGCCGGTGAAAAACTGTTTTTT. The full variable domain, in which reference TRBV7-8 and TRBJ1-4 provide the parts outside the CDR3, is GAGVSQSPRYKVAKRGQDVALRCDPISGHVSLFWYQQALGQGPEFLTYFQNEAQLDKSGLPSDRFFAERPEGSVSTLKIQRTQQEDSAVYLCASTGGQAGEKLFFGSGTQLSVL.

V is TRBV10-3 and J is TRBJ2-7; maybe TRBD1 (7 bases). The V end lost 4 bases, the J end lost 1 base, and 17 bases lay between the germline ends. This CDR3 spans 16 amino acids. Germline V gives CDR1 ENHRY, CDR2 SYGVKD. As DNA, the CDR3 is TGTGCCATCAGTGGGGTTGGGCAGGGGGGATCCTACGAGCAGTACTTC. Its protein product is CAISGVGQGGSYEQYF.

The CDR3, as DNA: TGTGCCAGCAGCTTAACGGGAGGAACCTACAATGAGCAGTTCTTC. Amino acid sequence: CASSLTGGTYNEQFF. This rearrangement joins TRBV7-9 to TRBJ2-1; 7 nucleotides align to TRBD2. The CDR3 length is 15 residues. V was clipped by 2 bases and J by 2 bases; unmatched bases: 3. Per germline, CDR1 SEHNR and CDR2 FQNEAQ (reference sequence).

The chain has TRBV6-2 or TRBV6-3 and TRBJ1-6, with a weak D call TRBD1 (6 bases). Trimming took 2 bases from V and 5 from J, leaving 10 bases between them. CDR3 length: 15 amino acids. CDR1 is MNHEY, CDR2 SVGEGT, per germline. Written as DNA, the CDR3 is TGTGCCAGCAGTTACCAAGACAGGAATAATTCACCCCTCCACTTT. Translating it yields CASSYQDRNNSPLHF.

The V gene is TRBV28, the J gene TRBJ2-6, with a possible D match to TRBD2 (6 bases). The CDR3 sequence is 16 residues long. Trimming cost V 2 bases and J 0 bases, with 8 bases left between them. The germline CDR1 and CDR2 sequences are MDHEN and SYDVKM. The CDR3 reads CASSLGTVSGANVLTF. In DNA, the CDR3 is TGTGCCAGCAGTTTAGGGACTGTCTCTGGGGCCAACGTCCTGACTTTC.

The rearrangement uses TRBV18 and TRBJ1-3, with D possibly matching TRBD1 (6 bases). Trimming cost V 2 bases and J 1 base, with 12 bases left between them. The CDR3 has 16 amino acids. The V gene's germline CDR1 is KGHSH and CDR2 LQKENI. The CDR3 region has the DNA TGTGCCAGCTCACCAGTAGGGGGAAGTTCTGGAAACACCATATATTTT. This gives the protein CASSPVGGSSGNTIYF. The entire variable domain, with the rest obtained from reference TRBV18 and TRBJ1-3, is as follows: NAGVMQNPRHLVRRRGQEARLRCSPMKGHSHVYWYRQLPEEGLKFMVYLQKENIIDESGMPKERFSAEFPKEGPSILRIQQVVRGDSAAYFCASSPVGGSSGNTIYFGEGSWLTVV.

The chain joins TRBV3-1 (or the pseudogene TRBV3-2) to TRBJ1-1; D is undetermined. Germline loops: CDR1 LGHDT, CDR2 YNNKEL (reference sequence). With 6 bases removed from V and 3 bases from J, the gap between germline ends came to 14 bases. The CDR3 totals 14 residues. CDR3 region: CASRRAAGDTEAFF. The CDR3 DNA follows: TGTGCCAGCAGAAGGGCGGCGGGCGACACTGAAGCTTTCTTT.

The chain uses TRBV7-7 and TRBJ2-2; D is unclear. CDR3 length equals 13 residues. Trimming removed 2 bases at V and 7 bases at J, with 8 bases between. CDR1 is SSHAT, CDR2 FNYEAQ, per germline (reference sequence). This CDR3 reads CASSLSEVGELFF. Written as DNA, the CDR3 is TGTGCCAGCAGCTTATCCGAGGTCGGGGAGCTGTTTTTT.

This chain uses TRBV30 with TRBJ2-7; TRBD2 matches at 7 bases. In germline, CDR1 is GTSNPN, CDR2 SVGIG (reference sequence). The CDR3 is 14 amino acids. V shed 0 bases and J 3 bases; nucleotides not matched to a gene: 5. CDR3 DNA sequence: TGTGCCTGGAGTGTACGGGGGGTACGCTACGAGCAGTACTTC. Translating it yields CAWSVRGVRYEQYF.

V gene TRBV6-5 combines with J gene TRBJ2-1; 8 positions agree with TRBD2. The CDR3 totals 14 residues. Losses at the gene ends were 2 bases for V and 11 bases for J; bases not matched to a gene: 8. Germline CDR1 reads MNHEY; CDR2 reads SVGAGI. The DNA for the CDR3 is TGTGCCAGCAGTTACGGGACTAGTGAGATGAAGCAGTTCTTC. Encoded protein: CASSYGTSEMKQFF.

A single count supports this clone. The CDR3 bases are TGTGCCAGCAGCTCGCCGGACAGGGGAGAGACCCAGTACTTC. Its translation is CASSSPDRGETQYF. The chain carries TRBV7-9 and TRBJ2-5; 9 bases line up with TRBD1. Germline trimming cut 4 bases from V and 4 bases from J; bases unmatched to any gene: 4. The CDR3 is 14 residues long. Germline loops: CDR1 SEHNR, CDR2 FQNEAQ (reference sequence).

V gene TRBV30 combines with J gene TRBJ2-2, with TRBD2 identical over 9 bases. V was pared by 0 bases and J by 7 bases, with 6 bases of the junction left unmatched. Germline CDR1 reads GTSNPN; CDR2 reads SVGIG (reference sequence). The CDR3 covers 15 residues. The CDR3 bases are TGTGCCTGGAGTGTACAAGCGGGAGGTATCGGGGAGCTGTTTTTT. The encoded protein is CAWSVQAGGIGELFF.

V gene TRBV5-1 combines with J gene TRBJ2-1; D is perhaps TRBD2 (5 bases). CDR3 length equals 15 residues. The germline V gene has CDR1 SGHRS and CDR2 YFSETQ. Trimming pared 0 bases from V and 6 bases from J, leaving 13 bases between. The CDR3 reads CASSLDGELGNEQFF. CDR3 coding DNA: TGCGCCAGCAGCTTGGACGGGGAACTTGGCAATGAGCAGTTCTTC.

The rearrangement links TRBV12-5 to TRBJ1-1; 7 bases fit TRBD1. After removal of 2 bases from V and 0 bases from J, the junction contained 12 bases not matched to a gene. Germline V gene sequence: CDR1 LGHNT, CDR2 FRNRAP. This CDR3 is 18 amino acids long. The CDR3 DNA reads TGTGCTAGTGGTTTGCCTTCGAAGACAGGGAACTTGAACACTGAAGCTTTCTTT. This codes for CASGLPSKTGNLNTEAFF.

The CDR3 spells CASSVVGGHHEQYF. CDR3 nucleotides: TGTGCCAGCAGCGTAGTAGGGGGACATCACGAGCAGTACTTC. This chain links TRBV9 with TRBJ2-7; possibly TRBD1 for D (6 bases). V was shortened by 0 bases and J by 5 bases, with 12 bases between the two germline ends. The CDR3 has 14 residues. Germline V gene data show CDR1 as SGDLS and CDR2 as YYNGEE. The full variable domain, in which reference TRBV9 and TRBJ2-7 provide the parts outside the CDR3, is DSGVTQTPKHLITATGQRVTLRCSPRSGDLSVYWYQQSLDQGLQFLIQYYNGEERAKGNILERFSAQQFPDLHSELNLSSLELGDSALYFCASSVVGGHHEQYFGPGTRLTVT.

Ten or more counts support this clone. This chain joins TRBV19 and TRBJ1-6, with D hard to call. The V and J ends lost 3 bases and 3 bases respectively, with 6 bases between them. This CDR3 contains 14 residues. Germline V gene data show CDR1 as LNHDA and CDR2 as SQIVND (reference sequence). The CDR3 DNA follows: TGTGCCAGTAGTATGGGCAGCTATAATTCACCCCTCCACTTT. Translation gives CASSMGSYNSPLHF. The full variable domain, its missing parts supplied by reference TRBV19 and TRBJ1-6, is DGGITQSPKYLFRKEGQNVTLSCEQNLNHDAMYWYRQDPGQGLRLIYYSQIVNDFQKGDIAEGYSVSREKKESFPLTVTSAQKNPTAFYLCASSMGSYNSPLHFGNGTRLTVT.

This clone was observed a single time. The V and J genes are TRBV27 and TRBJ2-2; D gene ambiguous. Germline V gene data show CDR1 as MNHEY and CDR2 as SMNVEV (reference sequence). This CDR3 has 14 residues. V was trimmed by 6 bases and J by 0 bases, leaving 8 bases between them. CDR3 sequence: CASSRNTNTGELFF. As DNA, the CDR3 is TGTGCCAGCAGCCGAAACACGAACACCGGGGAGCTGTTTTTT.

Worth noting for this clone: This sample includes further DNA sequences coding for the same CDR3. The genes are TRBV19 and TRBJ1-5; no reliable D call. Germline V gene lookup returns CDR1 LNHDA and CDR2 SQIVND (reference sequence). Trimming shortened V by 1 base and J by 0 bases, and 7 bases separated the two germline ends. This CDR3 has 15 residues. The CDR3 loop reads CASSIGAGSNQPQHF. The CDR3 nucleotides are TGTGCCAGTAGTATAGGGGCGGGTAGCAATCAGCCCCAGCATTTT.

The J gene is TRBJ2-2, the V gene TRBV7-2; TRBD2 matches at 12 bases. The ends lost 5 bases at V and 6 bases at J; junction bases unmatched: 7. The CDR3 extends over 16 amino acids. Germline V gives CDR1 SGHTA, CDR2 FQGNSA. Here the CDR3 reads CASSGGLAGSPGELFF. The CDR3 DNA reads as TGTGCCAGCAGCGGTGGACTAGCGGGATCCCCCGGGGAGCTGTTTTTT.